Reported below is one T cell receptor (beta chain). Assay: immunoSEQ multiplex PCR; the TCRdb copy retains only in-frame clones and omits some. In the table there are about 250,000 clones, around 89% of which are singletons. V lost 4 bases to trimming and J lost 6 bases, with 10 bases between them. Looked up from germline, CDR1 is SNHLY and CDR2 is FYNNEI. CDR3 length: 14 amino acids. The sample originates from a study of blood T cell repertoires in COVID-19. J is TRBJ1-6 and V is TRBV2, with a tentative D call TRBD1 (5 bases). The material sequenced was peripheral blood. The sequence derives from a woman in her 40s who had recovered from COVID-19. For the CDR3, the DNA is TGTGCCAGCAGTGTACGGGGGGGTAATTCACCCCTCCACTTT. The encoded protein is CASSVRGGNSPLHF.